This note documents a single T cell receptor (beta chain) sequence. The data were obtained in a study of patients and donors after allogeneic stem cell transplantation. One entry per CDR3 protein results from TCRdb running MiXCR on the RT-PCR reads. The sample lists around 150,000 distinct CDR3 sequences, 30% to 45% seen once, with less than 60% in the top ten. The CDR3 is made up of 13 amino acids. Per the germline V gene, CDR1 is MNHEY and CDR2 is SVGAGI. Trimming cost V 0 bases and J 6 bases, with 8 bases left between them. The source material was blood, either unsorted or a sorted T cell fraction (not recorded which). V and J are TRBV6-5 and TRBJ1-2; D uncertain. This receptor was obtained from a human donor who was either an allogeneic HSCT recipient or a stem cell or donor lymphocyte infusion donor (not recorded which). It is not recorded whose cells these are; they may come from a transplant donor. The CDR3 sequence: CASSYSSKNGYTF. CDR3 nucleotides: TGTGCCAGCAGTTACTCGAGCAAAAATGGCTACACCTTC.